A single sample is the source of the 30 T cell receptor beta chains below, sequenced in a study of cytomegalovirus exposure and HLA in healthy donors. Use of 60 Vbeta and 13 Jbeta primers characterized the PCR. Data came from immunoSEQ multiplex PCR; TCRdb stores just in-frame clones and leaves some out. The data contain approximately 76,000 clones, approximately 79% of them singletons. Sequenced input: PBMCs. These receptors were obtained from a man in his thirties or forties in good health and CMV-seronegative.

The J gene is TRBJ2-3, the V gene TRBV7-2; 9 bases agree with TRBD2. J was trimmed by 1 base and V by 2 bases; bases with no gene match: 10. Germline loops: CDR1 SGHTA, CDR2 FQGNSA. The CDR3 covers 18 residues. The CDR3 here is CASSLWPSGTPGTDTQYF. CDR3 DNA: TGTGCCAGCAGCTTATGGCCTAGCGGGACCCCCGGCACAGATACGCAGTATTTT.

CDR3 protein: CASSLWSRPDFMNTEAFF. For the CDR3, the DNA is TGTGCCAGCAGTTTATGGAGCAGACCTGATTTCATGAACACTGAAGCTTTCTTT. This rearrangement joins TRBV27 to TRBJ1-1; D is unresolved. Trimming shortened V by 1 base and J by 0 bases, and 18 bases separated the two germline ends. Germline CDR1 MNHEY, CDR2 SMNVEV (reference sequence). CDR3 length: 18 residues.

This rearrangement joins TRBV27 to TRBJ2-2, with D perhaps matching TRBD1 (5 bases). The CDR3 is made up of 15 amino acids. Germline lookup yields CDR1 MNHEY and CDR2 SMNVEV (reference sequence). The V gene lost 2 bases and the J gene lost 1 base, with 8 bases spanning the gap. The CDR3 region is CASSLRGRNTGELFF. The CDR3 nucleotides are TGTGCCAGCAGTTTAAGGGGTAGGAACACCGGGGAGCTGTTTTTT.

A word on this clone: This sample includes further DNA sequences coding for the same CDR3. This sequence joins TRBV29-1 and TRBJ1-2, with TRBD1 as a possible D gene (5 bases). Trimming took off 0 bases at V and 8 bases at J, with 13 bases between the two ends. Germline CDR1 and CDR2: SQVTM and ANQGSEA. This CDR3 spans 13 amino acids. The DNA of the CDR3 is TGCAGCGTTGAAGATAGAACGGGGGTGGGCTACACCTTC. Its translation is CSVEDRTGVGYTF.

The J gene is TRBJ1-2, the V gene TRBV6-5; 7 nucleotides agree with TRBD1. V was pared by 6 bases and J by 3 bases, with 4 bases of the junction left unmatched. In germline, CDR1 is MNHEY, CDR2 SVGAGI. CDR3 length equals 13 residues. This CDR3 is CASSPGGHYGYTF. CDR3 DNA: TGTGCCAGCAGCCCAGGGGGTCACTATGGCTACACCTTC.

This clone was seen only a few times. The chain employs TRBV2 and TRBJ2-3, with 9 bases that match TRBD1. The CDR3 runs to 16 residues. Germline CDR1 and CDR2: SNHLY and FYNNEI. The trim removed 2 bases at V and 4 bases at J, leaving 7 bases unmatched. Here the CDR3 DNA reads TGTGCCAGCAGTGAATACTGGACAGGGGTATCAGATACGCAGTATTTT. The encoded protein is CASSEYWTGVSDTQYF.

The chain couples TRBV6-4 to TRBJ2-3, with TRBD1 matching 8 bases. Per the germline V gene, CDR1 is MRHNA and CDR2 is SNTAGT. The CDR3 is 17 residues long. Losses at the gene ends were 3 bases for V and 0 bases for J; bases not matched to a gene: 8. CDR3 sequence: CASSELPGGASTDTQYF. The CDR3 coding sequence is TGTGCCAGCAGTGAGTTACCAGGGGGCGCGAGCACAGATACGCAGTATTTT.

The rearrangement uses TRBV19 and TRBJ2-2; TRBD2 might be the D (6 bases). This CDR3 has 15 amino acids. The ends were cut back, 6 bases at V and 6 bases at J, with 17 bases in the middle. Per germline, CDR1 LNHDA and CDR2 SQIVND (reference sequence). The DNA for the CDR3 is TGTGCCAGTAGACGGGAGCCCCGCGGTCCCGGGGAGCTGTTTTTT. It translates to CASRREPRGPGELFF.

The chain employs TRBV25-1 and TRBJ1-2, with 7 bases aligning to TRBD1. Germline lookup yields CDR1 MGHDK and CDR2 SYGVNS. J was trimmed by 1 base and V by 3 bases; bases with no gene match: 8. This CDR3 spans 16 amino acids. CDR3 DNA: TGTGCCAGCAGTGATGCTTGGGGACAGTATAACTATGGCTACACCTTC. This sequence encodes CASSDAWGQYNYGYTF.

This clone was recorded once. The J gene is TRBJ1-2, the V gene TRBV5-1; tentatively, D is TRBD1 (6 bases). The CDR3 contains 15 residues. Trimming removed 4 bases from V and 2 bases from J, with 15 bases in between. From germline, CDR1 is SGHRS and CDR2 YFSETQ. The CDR3 loop reads CASSQNGQLNYGYTF. CDR3 bases: TGCGCCAGCAGCCAGAATGGACAGCTCAACTATGGCTACACCTTC. The complete variable domain, with remaining parts taken from reference TRBV5-1 and TRBJ1-2, reads KAGVTQTPRYLIKTRGQQVTLSCSPISGHRSVSWYQQTPGQGLQFLFEYFSETQRNKGNFPGRFSGRQFSNSRSEMNVSTLELGDSALYLCASSQNGQLNYGYTFGSGTRLTVV.

This rearrangement joins TRBV4-1 to TRBJ1-1; TRBD1 might be the D (6 bases). The ends were cut back, 4 bases at V and 11 bases at J, with 14 bases in the middle. This CDR3 contains 12 residues. The germline V gene encodes CDR1 MGHRA and CDR2 YSYEKL. The CDR3 loop reads CASSPKTGWAFF. The CDR3 DNA sequence: TGCGCCAGCAGCCCAAAGACAGGTTGGGCTTTCTTT.

The rearrangement uses TRBV5-6 and TRBJ2-1, with 8 positions matching TRBD2. Germline trimming cut 6 bases from V and 3 bases from J; bases unmatched to any gene: 5. Germline V CDR1 and CDR2: SGHDT, YYEEEE. This CDR3 is built from 14 residues. The CDR3 loop reads CASNSGGFYNEQFF. As DNA, the CDR3 is TGTGCCAGCAACTCGGGGGGGTTCTACAATGAGCAGTTCTTC.

The V gene is TRBV19, the J gene TRBJ2-1, with TRBD2 matching over 8 bases. The CDR3 loop spans 15 amino acids. Germline V gene sequence: CDR1 LNHDA, CDR2 SQIVND (reference sequence). Trimming cost V 4 bases and J 9 bases; bases outside gene matches: 11. The CDR3 is CASSTGGGLSIEQFF. The CDR3 nucleotides are TGTGCCAGTAGTACGGGCGGGGGGCTTTCGATTGAGCAGTTCTTC.

The chain joins TRBV25-1 to TRBJ1-2; TRBD1 matches at 8 bases. The CDR3 is 15 amino acids. Germline values: CDR1 MGHDK, CDR2 SYGVNS. After removal of 3 bases from V and 6 bases from J, the junction contained 9 bases not matched to a gene. CDR3 sequence reads: CASSDQQGVVNGYTF. The DNA for the CDR3 is TGTGCCAGCAGTGACCAACAGGGGGTAGTTAATGGCTACACCTTC.

The V and J genes are TRBV7-9 and TRBJ1-4; 7 nucleotides agree with TRBD1. The CDR3 consists of 14 residues. Germline loops: CDR1 SEHNR, CDR2 FQNEAQ (reference sequence). Trimming took 6 bases from V and 5 from J; bases not matched to a gene: 6. The CDR3 reads CASRQDRENEKLFF. Written as DNA, the CDR3 is TGTGCCAGCAGACAAGACAGGGAAAATGAAAAACTGTTTTTT.

This chain joins TRBV5-5 and TRBJ1-1, with TRBD1 as a possible D gene (6 bases). The length of the CDR3 is 13 residues. The V and J ends lost 2 bases and 4 bases respectively, with 9 bases between them. Looked up from germline, CDR1 is SGHKS and CDR2 is YYEKEE (reference sequence). The CDR3 bases are TGTGCCAGCAGCTTAGGGGGTGGCACTGAAGCTTTCTTT. Translation: CASSLGGGTEAFF.

The chain links TRBV6-6 to TRBJ2-2, with unresolved D. Trimming shortened V by 5 bases and J by 1 base, and 5 bases separated the two germline ends. Germline V gene lookup returns CDR1 MNHNY and CDR2 SVGAGI (reference sequence). CDR3 length equals 13 residues. The DNA for the CDR3 is TGTGCCAGCAGTCGACAGAACACCGGGGAGCTGTTTTTT. It encodes CASSRQNTGELFF.

The rearrangement uses TRBV11-3 and TRBJ2-6, with 12 bases identical to TRBD1. Trimming removed 6 bases from V and 2 bases from J; junction bases left unmatched: 5. CDR1 is SGHNT and CDR2 is YENEEA in the germline V gene. The CDR3 is made up of 17 amino acids. The CDR3, as DNA: TGTGCCAGCAGTTTGGGACAGGGGGCAGCTGGGGCCAACGTCCTGACTTTC. Translating gives CASSLGQGAAGANVLTF.

The chain employs TRBV28 and TRBJ2-2; 12 bases are shared with TRBD2. J lost 0 bases, V lost 5 bases, and 10 bases had no gene match. CDR3 length: 19 amino acids. CDR1 and CDR2 from the germline V gene are MDHEN and SYDVKM. CDR3 nucleotides: TGTGCCAGCAGTCCCCCCCTAGCGGGAGGGCCCCCGAACACCGGGGAGCTGTTTTTT. Translated: CASSPPLAGGPPNTGELFF. Full variable domain (outside the CDR3, taken from reference TRBV28 and TRBJ2-2): DVKVTQSSRYLVKRTGEKVFLECVQDMDHENMFWYRQDPGLGLRLIYFSYDVKMKEKGDIPEGYSVSREKKERFSLILESASTNQTSMYLCASSPPLAGGPPNTGELFFGEGSRLTVL.

V is TRBV18 and J is TRBJ1-5; D is undetermined. Germline CDR1 KGHSH, CDR2 LQKENI. The CDR3 sequence is 13 residues long. The germline V and J ends were trimmed by 6 bases and 4 bases, with 10 bases remaining between them. The CDR3 is CASSRGANQPQHF. The CDR3 DNA reads as TGTGCCAGCTCCCGTGGAGCAAATCAGCCCCAGCATTTT. Complete variable domain (other parts from reference TRBV18 and TRBJ1-5): NAGVMQNPRHLVRRRGQEARLRCSPMKGHSHVYWYRQLPEEGLKFMVYLQKENIIDESGMPKERFSAEFPKEGPSILRIQQVVRGDSAAYFCASSRGANQPQHFGDGTRLSIL.

The gene calls are TRBV7-8 and TRBJ2-7, with D perhaps TRBD1 (5 bases). Germline values: CDR1 SGHVS, CDR2 FQNEAQ. This CDR3 is 12 amino acids long. With 4 bases removed from V and 6 bases from J, the gap between germline ends came to 10 bases. CDR3 bases: TGTGCCAGCAGCTCAGACAGTCGCGAGCAGTACTTC. It yields the protein CASSSDSREQYF.

The genes are TRBV11-2 and TRBJ1-2; D remains unclear. The CDR3 is 14 residues long. The V end lost 1 base, the J end lost 14 bases, and 20 bases lay between the germline ends. Germline values: CDR1 SGHAT, CDR2 FQNNGV. CDR3 DNA sequence: TGTGCCAGCAGCTTAGCCCTTCGGCCGGAGAGAATTACCTTC. This codes for CASSLALRPERITF. The whole variable domain, filled in from reference TRBV11-2 and TRBJ1-2, reads EAGVAQSPRYKIIEKRQSVAFWCNPISGHATLYWYQQILGQGPKLLIQFQNNGVVDDSQLPKDRFSAERLKGVDSTLKIQPAKLEDSAVYLCASSLALRPERITFGSGTRLTVV.

This sequence joins TRBV7-9 and TRBJ1-5; TRBD1 is a possible D gene (6 bases). CDR3 length: 13 amino acids. Trimming shortened V by 4 bases and J by 5 bases, and 9 bases separated the two germline ends. Germline V gives CDR1 SEHNR, CDR2 FQNEAQ (reference sequence). For the CDR3, the DNA is TGTGCCAGCAGCTCACAGGGAGATCAGCCCCAGCATTTT. It yields the protein CASSSQGDQPQHF.

The V call is TRBV2, the J call TRBJ2-1; 8 positions agree with TRBD1. Germline V CDR1 and CDR2: SNHLY, FYNNEI. The CDR3 has 16 residues. J lost 5 bases, V lost 4 bases, and 10 bases had no gene match. CDR3 nucleotide sequence: TGTGCCAGCAGTGTCTTGGGGGGACAGGCTAACAATGAGCAGTTCTTC. Amino acids: CASSVLGGQANNEQFF.

The chain links TRBV4-1 to TRBJ2-7; D gene ambiguous. Trimming cost V 0 bases and J 4 bases, with 16 bases left between them. CDR1 MGHRA and CDR2 YSYEKL come from the germline V gene. This CDR3 is 16 amino acids long. In nucleotides, the CDR3 is TGCGCCAGCAGCCAAGATGCCCAGGATCTCCTATACGAGCAGTACTTC. Amino acid sequence: CASSQDAQDLLYEQYF.

This sequence joins TRBV28 and TRBJ2-5, with D perhaps matching TRBD1 (6 bases). The CDR3 contains 12 residues. Trimming left V 7 bases short and J 9 bases short, with 15 bases between. Germline V gene data show CDR1 as MDHEN and CDR2 as SYDVKM. CDR3 residues: CASTTGPKAQYF. The CDR3 region has the DNA TGTGCCAGCACCACAGGGCCCAAGGCCCAGTACTTC.

The rearrangement joins TRBV15 to TRBJ2-5; TRBD1 agrees at 7 bases. TRBJ2-7 matches the DNA end more closely, so the J call is doubtful. The CDR3 runs 16 residues. Germline CDR1 LNHNV, CDR2 YYDKDF (reference sequence). DNA of the CDR3: TGTGCCACCAGCAGATCATGGGACAGCCGCTCCTACGAGCAGTACTTC. Translation: CATSRSWDSRSYEQYF.

The chain links TRBV7-9 to TRBJ1-5, with D unclear. The CDR3 has 14 amino acids. Germline CDR1 reads SEHNR; CDR2 reads FQNEAQ (reference sequence). Trimming left V 0 bases short and J 4 bases short, with 7 bases between. Written as DNA, the CDR3 is TGTGCCAGCAGCTTAGCGCCCGGGAATCAGCCCCAGCATTTT. This codes for CASSLAPGNQPQHF. Supplemented by reference TRBV7-9 and TRBJ1-5, the full variable domain reads DTGVSQNPRHKITKRGQNVTFRCDPISEHNRLYWYRQTLGQGPEFLTYFQNEAQLEKSRLLSDRFSAERPKGSFSTLEIQRTEQGDSAMYLCASSLAPGNQPQHFGDGTRLSIL.

V and J are TRBV27 and TRBJ2-7; TRBD2 agrees at 10 bases. The length of the CDR3 is 14 residues. The trim removed 3 bases at V and 3 bases at J, leaving 2 bases unmatched. Germline V gene sequence: CDR1 MNHEY, CDR2 SMNVEV (reference sequence). CDR3 coding DNA: TGTGCCAGCAGTTTTAGCGGGGGGCTCTACGAGCAGTACTTC. It codes for CASSFSGGLYEQYF.

The chain has TRBV10-1 and TRBJ2-2, with D hard to call. The length of the CDR3 is 19 residues. Germline V lookup: CDR1 WNHNN, CDR2 SYGVQD (reference sequence). Between the trimmed V and J ends, which lost 5 bases and 3 bases, there was a span of 25 bases. The chain's CDR3 is CASSPKSCSWAFYTGELFF. In DNA form, the CDR3 reads TGCGCCAGCAGTCCAAAAAGCTGTTCCTGGGCGTTTTACACCGGGGAGCTGTTTTTT.